Below, 28 T cell receptor beta chains from the same sample are listed, as sequenced in a study of T cells after yellow fever vaccination. TCRdb re-called the 5' RACE reads through MiXCR, storing one row per CDR3 protein. The sample lists about 400,000 distinct CDR3 sequences, under 7.5% occurring once. The sequencing used PBMCs, collected 5 days after the yellow fever booster vaccination. The receptors stem from a young man who received the YFV17D yellow fever vaccine.

The rearrangement joins TRBV20-1 to TRBJ2-3; D perhaps matches TRBD2 (5 bases). The CDR3 is 14 amino acids. The germline V gene encodes CDR1 DFQATT and CDR2 SNEGSKA (reference sequence). V was clipped by 3 bases and J by 2 bases, with 12 bases between them. The CDR3 coding sequence is TGCAGTGCTAGCGGGAATGGCCCCACAGATACGCAGTATTTT. Translated, it gives CSASGNGPTDTQYF.

This sequence joins TRBV7-8 and TRBJ2-1; 9 positions match TRBD2. CDR1 and CDR2 (germline): SGHVS, FQNEAQ. The CDR3 has 19 amino acids. The ends lost 5 bases at V and 1 base at J; junction bases unmatched: 15. The chain's CDR3 is CASSPRWREGRGSYNEQFF. CDR3 DNA sequence: TGTGCCAGCAGCCCGAGATGGCGGGAGGGCCGGGGGTCCTACAATGAGCAGTTCTTC. Supplemented by reference TRBV7-8 and TRBJ2-1, the full variable domain reads GAGVSQSPRYKVAKRGQDVALRCDPISGHVSLFWYQQALGQGPEFLTYFQNEAQLDKSGLPSDRFFAERPEGSVSTLKIQRTQQEDSAVYLCASSPRWREGRGSYNEQFFGPGTRLTVL.

This chain connects TRBV20-1 to TRBJ2-3; TRBD2 matches at 10 bases. J lost 2 bases, V lost 3 bases, and 5 bases had no gene match. CDR1 and CDR2 (germline): DFQATT, SNEGSKA (reference sequence). This CDR3 has 15 residues. The CDR3 coding sequence is TGCAGTGCTAGGACTAGCGGGCTAGTCACAGATACGCAGTATTTT. Its translation: CSARTSGLVTDTQYF.

This clonotype showed up many times. V and J are TRBV3-1 and TRBJ2-7; no definite D call. This CDR3 is 12 amino acids long. Between the trimmed V and J ends, which lost 1 base and 6 bases, there was a span of 7 bases. Germline V gene data show CDR1 as LGHDT and CDR2 as YNNKEL (reference sequence). The CDR3 protein is CASSQVRSEQYF. CDR3 DNA sequence: TGTGCCAGCAGCCAAGTTCGGAGCGAGCAGTACTTC.

This clonotype was seen repeatedly, ten times or more. This chain connects TRBV6-1 to TRBJ2-7; D is unresolved. V was clipped by 7 bases and J by 2 bases, with 9 bases between them. This CDR3 has 12 residues. Germline CDR1 is MNHNS and CDR2 is SASEGT. CDR3 sequence: CASTRGAYEQYF. CDR3 DNA: TGTGCCAGCACCCGCGGAGCCTACGAGCAGTACTTC.

The chain employs TRBV28 and TRBJ2-4; D ambiguous. The CDR3 covers 11 residues. Trimming left V 4 bases short and J 14 bases short, with 12 bases between. Germline V lookup: CDR1 MDHEN, CDR2 SYDVKM. In nucleotides, the CDR3 is TGTGCCAGCAGTTCCCCCCTAAGGAAGTACTTC. Residues: CASSSPLRKYF. Full variable domain (remainder filled in from reference TRBV28 and TRBJ2-4): DVKVTQSSRYLVKRTGEKVFLECVQDMDHENMFWYRQDPGLGLRLIYFSYDVKMKEKGDIPEGYSVSREKKERFSLILESASTNQTSMYLCASSSPLRKYFGAGTRLSVL.

This clonotype has more than one count but fewer than ten. The J gene is TRBJ2-7, the V gene TRBV4-2; tentatively, D is TRBD1 or TRBD2 (8 bases each). The CDR3 is 19 residues long. From germline, CDR1 is LGHNA and CDR2 YNFKEQ. V lost 4 bases to trimming and J lost 11 bases, with 36 bases between them. CDR3 nucleotides: TGTGCCAGCAGCCTCCTCGGGCAGGGGGCATACGGGAGGGCTGAAGGGAAGTACTTC. Translation: CASSLLGQGAYGRAEGKYF.

This clonotype was seen ten or more times. The genes are TRBV27 and TRBJ2-1, with D perhaps matching TRBD1 (6 bases). Trimming removed 11 bases at V and 4 bases at J, with 18 bases between. Germline-derived CDR1 and CDR2 are MNHEY and SMNVEV (reference sequence). This CDR3 has 14 amino acids. The CDR3 loop is CASSGTKFYNEQFF. Written as DNA, the CDR3 is TGTGCCTCTTCCGGGACAAAGTTTTACAATGAGCAGTTCTTC.

This clonotype was counted many times. V gene TRBV18 combines with J gene TRBJ2-5; D is ambiguous. This CDR3 is 12 amino acids long. Germline CDR1 is KGHSH and CDR2 is LQKENI. The germline V and J ends were trimmed by 2 bases and 5 bases, with 6 bases remaining between them. The CDR3 DNA reads TGTGCCAGCTCACCAAGTCGGGAGACCCAGTACTTC. Protein sequence: CASSPSRETQYF.

The rearrangement uses TRBV20-1 and TRBJ1-4; D remains unclear. CDR3 length: 17 amino acids. V shed 0 bases and J shed 1 base, with 15 bases lying between them. CDR1 and CDR2 (germline): DFQATT, SNEGSKA (reference sequence). CDR3 region: CSARDGQTGLTNEKLFF. CDR3 coding DNA: TGCAGTGCTAGAGATGGTCAGACGGGATTAACTAATGAAAAACTGTTTTTT.

This clonotype was observed once. V usage is TRBV5-1 and J usage is TRBJ1-5; a weak D match, TRBD1 (6 bases). V was shortened by 0 bases and J by 6 bases, with 16 bases between the two germline ends. The CDR3 has 16 amino acids. Germline-derived CDR1 and CDR2 are SGHRS and YFSETQ. The chain's CDR3 is CASSLEGGSLGQPQHF. CDR3 nucleotides: TGCGCCAGCAGCTTGGAAGGGGGGTCCTTAGGTCAGCCCCAGCATTTT.

This clonotype has a count of ten or more. The chain combines TRBV20-1 with TRBJ2-7; 10 bases map to TRBD1. V lost 3 bases, J lost 2 bases, and 4 bases stayed unmatched. The germline V gene has CDR1 DFQATT and CDR2 SNEGSKA (reference sequence). The CDR3 runs to 14 residues. The CDR3 loop reads CSASQGTGAYEQYF. CDR3 in DNA: TGCAGTGCTAGTCAGGGGACAGGGGCCTACGAGCAGTACTTC.

This clonotype turned up a few times. V gene TRBV19 combines with J gene TRBJ2-5; 10 nucleotides line up with TRBD2. Per germline, CDR1 LNHDA and CDR2 SQIVND (reference sequence). The V and J ends lost 5 bases and 4 bases, in that order; junction bases with no gene match: 7. CDR3 length equals 15 residues. The CDR3 sequence is CASSSSSGRTETQYF. CDR3 nucleotides: TGTGCCAGTAGTTCGTCTAGCGGGAGAACAGAGACCCAGTACTTC.

This clonotype was found a few times. The chain carries TRBV12-3 or TRBV12-4 and TRBJ2-1; perhaps TRBD1 as D (6 bases). Trimming cost V 1 base and J 4 bases, with 11 bases left between them. CDR3 length: 15 amino acids. The CDR3 here is CASSLVQGRYNEQFF. The DNA for the CDR3 is TGTGCCAGCAGTTTAGTACAGGGAAGGTACAATGAGCAGTTCTTC.

V usage is TRBV5-4 and J usage is TRBJ2-7; D not resolved. The V end lost 3 bases, the J end lost 6 bases, and 10 bases lay between the germline ends. From germline, CDR1 is SGHNT and CDR2 YYREEE (reference sequence). The CDR3 is 12 residues long. This chain's CDR3 is CASSSPSVEQYF. CDR3 in DNA: TGTGCCAGCAGCTCACCTAGTGTCGAGCAGTACTTC.

The CDR3 nucleotides are TGTGCCAGCAGCCAGGACGCTATCCCCTATGGCTACACCTTC. It is translated as CASSQDAIPYGYTF. The V gene is TRBV3-1, the J gene TRBJ1-2; D gene ambiguous. CDR3 length equals 14 residues. In germline, CDR1 is LGHDT, CDR2 YNNKEL (reference sequence). V gave up 3 bases and J gave up 4 bases, with 12 bases separating them. The full variable domain, with the rest looked up from reference TRBV3-1 and TRBJ1-2, is DTAVSQTPKYLVTQMGNDKSIKCEQNLGHDTMYWYKQDSKKFLKIMFSYNNKELIINETVPNRFSPKSPDKAHLNLHINSLELGDSAVYFCASSQDAIPYGYTFGSGTRLTVV.

V gene TRBV6-2 or TRBV6-3 combines with J gene TRBJ2-2; no definite D call. The V end was cut by 4 bases, the J end by 6 bases, with 21 bases between. The CDR3 sequence is 17 residues long. Germline V CDR1 and CDR2: MNHEY, SVGEGT. CDR3 sequence (DNA): TGTGCCAGCAGTTGGGTCAAAGCCCGAGGTGGCCCCGGGGAGCTGTTTTTT. Translating gives CASSWVKARGGPGELFF.

This clonotype was picked up many times. This chain uses TRBV7-6 with TRBJ2-7; D possibly corresponds to TRBD1 (6 bases). The CDR3 length is 13 residues. The V end lost 4 bases, the J end lost 2 bases, and 9 bases lay between the germline ends. Germline CDR1 reads SGHVS; CDR2 reads FNYEAQ. CDR3 sequence reads: CASSSRDTYEQYF. Written as DNA, the CDR3 is TGTGCCAGCAGCTCCCGGGACACCTACGAGCAGTACTTC. Full variable domain (rest looked up from reference TRBV7-6 and TRBJ2-7): GAGVSQSPRYKVTKRGQDVALRCDPISGHVSLYWYRQALGQGPEFLTYFNYEAQQDKSGLPNDRFSAERPEGSISTLTIQRTEQRDSAMYRCASSSRDTYEQYFGPGTRLTVT.

This clonotype appeared many times. The V gene is TRBV25-1, the J gene TRBJ2-5; 7 bases match TRBD1. The V gene's germline CDR1 is MGHDK and CDR2 SYGVNS. Losses at the gene ends were 3 bases for V and 3 bases for J; bases not matched to a gene: 7. This CDR3 has 15 residues. The CDR3 nucleotides read TGTGCCAGCAGTGAGAGGGGGCTTAAGGAAGAGACCCAGTACTTC. As protein: CASSERGLKEETQYF.

Regarding this clonotype: A read error may produce the germline difference seen at one junction end. The rearrangement joins TRBV5-6 to TRBJ2-7; D ambiguous. This CDR3 has 11 residues. In germline, CDR1 is SGHDT, CDR2 YYEEEE. CDR3 sequence reads: CASSLVGIWRF. The DNA for the CDR3 is TGTGCCAGCAGCTTGGTAGGGATTTGGCGCTTC. The full variable domain, rest sourced from reference TRBV5-6 and TRBJ2-7, is DAGVTQSPTHLIKTRGQQVTLRCSPKSGHDTVSWYQQALGQGPQFIFQYYEEEERQRGNFPDRFSGHQFPNYSSELNVNALLLGDSALYLCASSLVGIWRFGPGTRLTVT.

The table lists this clonotype with many counts. This chain uses TRBV5-1 with TRBJ2-7, with D possibly matching TRBD1 (6 bases). V lost 6 bases and J lost 0, with 10 bases in between. The CDR3 has 13 residues. From germline, CDR1 is SGHRS and CDR2 YFSETQ. The CDR3 protein is CASNRDTSYEQYF. The CDR3 nucleotides are TGCGCCAGCAACCGGGACACCTCCTACGAGCAGTACTTC.

There are a few counts of this clonotype. V is TRBV18 and J is TRBJ2-7; D possibly matches TRBD1 or TRBD2 (5 bases each). The CDR3 consists of 14 residues. The germline V gene encodes CDR1 KGHSH and CDR2 LQKENI. Between the trimmed V and J ends, which lost 2 bases and 6 bases, there was a span of 14 bases. The CDR3 here is CASSPGVGDREQYF. In DNA, the CDR3 is TGTGCCAGCTCACCAGGGGTCGGGGACCGCGAGCAGTACTTC.

V is TRBV11-1 and J is TRBJ2-7; TRBD1 matches at 8 bases. The V and J ends lost 0 bases and 2 bases, in that order; junction bases with no gene match: 18. The CDR3 has 20 residues. Germline V gene sequence: CDR1 SGHAT, CDR2 FQDESV (reference sequence). The CDR3 protein is CASSLALGRQGSGRTYEQYF. The CDR3 DNA sequence: TGTGCCAGCAGCTTAGCGTTGGGGCGACAGGGGTCCGGTCGGACCTACGAGCAGTACTTC.

This chain links TRBV4-2 with TRBJ2-2; 10 bases line up with TRBD2. V was clipped by 4 bases and J by 8 bases; unmatched bases: 10. Germline V gives CDR1 LGHNA, CDR2 YNFKEQ. The CDR3 has 16 amino acids. CDR3 sequence reads: CASSPPAGGEIGELFF. The DNA for the CDR3 is TGTGCCAGCAGCCCCCCAGCGGGAGGGGAGATAGGGGAGCTGTTTTTT.

This clonotype was counted ten times or more. The chain couples TRBV5-5 to TRBJ2-5; D remains unclear. Germline CDR1 reads SGHKS; CDR2 reads YYEKEE (reference sequence). The V gene lost 2 bases and the J gene lost 5 bases, with 7 bases spanning the gap. This CDR3 is built from 12 residues. The CDR3 coding sequence is TGTGCCAGCAGCTTTGATGAGGAGACCCAGTACTTC. Protein product: CASSFDEETQYF.

In this sample, this clonotype turned up a few times. The chain carries TRBV18 and TRBJ2-7, with 9 nucleotides matching TRBD1. The CDR3 runs to 14 residues. Germline V gene data show CDR1 as KGHSH and CDR2 as LQKENI. The J segment lost 7 bases and the V segment lost 2 bases, leaving 6 bases of the junction unmatched. The CDR3 DNA follows: TGTGCCAGCTCACCAAGGACAGGGGTATCAGAGCAGTACTTC. Protein: CASSPRTGVSEQYF.

This clonotype was observed many times. The genes are TRBV12-3 or TRBV12-4 and TRBJ2-4, with 12 positions matching TRBD2. The ends lost 5 bases at V and 8 bases at J; junction bases unmatched: 7. This CDR3 comprises 15 residues. CDR3: CASSRLAGVSYIQYF. CDR3 nucleotides: TGTGCCAGCAGTAGACTAGCGGGAGTGTCTTACATTCAGTACTTC.

This clonotype was seen a few times. The chain recombines TRBV15 with TRBJ2-5; D is ambiguous. The ends were cut back, 4 bases at V and 1 base at J, with 7 bases in the middle. The CDR3 extends over 13 amino acids. From germline, CDR1 is LNHNV and CDR2 YYDKDF (reference sequence). The DNA of the CDR3 is TGTGCCACCAGCAAACAGCTCCAAGAGACCCAGTACTTC. The encoded protein is CATSKQLQETQYF.